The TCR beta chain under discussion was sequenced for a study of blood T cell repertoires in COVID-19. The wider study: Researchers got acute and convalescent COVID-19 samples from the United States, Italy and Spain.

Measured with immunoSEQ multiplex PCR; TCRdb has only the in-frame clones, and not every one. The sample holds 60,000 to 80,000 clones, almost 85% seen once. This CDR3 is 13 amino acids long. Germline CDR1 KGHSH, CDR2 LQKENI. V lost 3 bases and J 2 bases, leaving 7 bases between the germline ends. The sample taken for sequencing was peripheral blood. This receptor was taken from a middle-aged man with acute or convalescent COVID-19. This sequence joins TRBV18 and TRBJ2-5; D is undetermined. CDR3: CASSPELQETQYF. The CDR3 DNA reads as TGTGCCAGCTCACCGGAGCTGCAAGAGACCCAGTACTTC.